These 12 T cell receptor beta chains were all obtained from the same sample, sequenced in a study of OX40 agonist ivuxolimab in advanced cancers. Libraries were prepared by immunoSEQ multiplex PCR; TCRdb keeps only in-frame clonotypes and omits some of them. The table has fewer than 85,000 clones, roughly four fifths seen once. Sequencing used CD4+ or CD8+ T cells sorted from blood, obtained in a trial of the OX40 agonist ivuxolimab. Source of these receptors: an adult with an advanced solid tumor such as melanoma, head and neck, liver or kidney cancer.

The chain has TRBV2 and TRBJ2-5; 10 nucleotides align to TRBD1. Germline CDR1 is SNHLY and CDR2 is FYNNEI. There are 15 residues in the CDR3. V dropped 4 bases and J dropped 10; count of bases not matched to a gene: 12. Here the CDR3 DNA reads TGTGCCAGCAGTGCATCGGGACAGGGGCATGAGGGCCAGTACTTC. As protein: CASSASGQGHEGQYF.

The chain links TRBV6-5 to TRBJ1-2, with no clear D. V was trimmed by 8 bases and J by 3 bases, leaving 13 bases between them. The CDR3 has 13 residues. Per the germline V gene, CDR1 is MNHEY and CDR2 is SVGAGI. The CDR3 DNA reads TGTGCCAGCGGGCGGACCCGAGACTATGGCTACACCTTC. This translates into CASGRTRDYGYTF.

In this sample, this clone turned up a few times. The same CDR3 can be traced to other DNA sequences in this sample. This chain uses TRBV28 with TRBJ2-7; 7 nucleotides align to TRBD1. Germline values: CDR1 MDHEN, CDR2 SYDVKM. The CDR3 has 13 amino acids. V lost 5 bases to trimming and J lost 1 base; unmatched junction nucleotides: 2. The CDR3 DNA reads TGTGCCAGCAGTCGACAGGGTTCCTACGAGCAGTACTTC. It specifies CASSRQGSYEQYF.

The chain is built from TRBV7-9 and TRBJ1-2; 8 bases are shared with TRBD1. Germline V gene sequence: CDR1 SEHNR, CDR2 FQNEAQ (reference sequence). There are 14 residues in the CDR3. V lost 2 bases, J lost 5 bases, and 4 bases stayed unmatched. The CDR3 bases are TGTGCCAGCAGCTTACAGGGGGCTTCATATGGCTACACCTTC. It encodes CASSLQGASYGYTF. Full variable domain (remainder filled in from reference TRBV7-9 and TRBJ1-2): DTGVSQNPRHKITKRGQNVTFRCDPISEHNRLYWYRQTLGQGPEFLTYFQNEAQLEKSRLLSDRFSAERPKGSFSTLEIQRTEQGDSAMYLCASSLQGASYGYTFGSGTRLTVV.

This chain uses TRBV7-2 with TRBJ2-1; TRBD1 aligns across 10 bases. The length of the CDR3 is 13 residues. The V and J ends lost 5 bases and 7 bases, in that order; junction bases with no gene match: 2. Germline-derived CDR1 and CDR2 are SGHTA and FQGNSA. The CDR3 sequence is CASSTGQGNEQFF. The CDR3 region has the DNA TGTGCCAGCAGCACGGGACAGGGGAATGAGCAGTTCTTC.

This chain links TRBV6-1 with TRBJ2-1, with 9 bases that match TRBD2. Germline CDR1 reads MNHNS; CDR2 reads SASEGT. V trimming: 1 base; J trimming: 10 bases; junction bases outside the gene matches: 14. The CDR3 has 17 amino acids. The CDR3 region has the DNA TGTGCCAGCAGTGAAGTGGGAGGCGGGAGGGCTGTTTTGGAGCAGTTCTTC. It encodes CASSEVGGGRAVLEQFF.

The gene calls are TRBV15 and TRBJ2-3, with 12 positions matching TRBD2. V lost 0 bases to trimming and J lost 8 bases; unmatched junction nucleotides: 12. Germline CDR1 reads LNHNV; CDR2 reads YYDKDF (reference sequence). CDR3 length: 18 amino acids. DNA of the CDR3: TGTGCCACCAGCAGAGATCAGTCACTAGCGGGGGGTTTAGCTACGCAGTATTTT. Its translation is CATSRDQSLAGGLATQYF.

This clone has only a few counts. For the CDR3, the DNA is TGTGCCAGCAGTCGAGAAAAACTGTTTTTT. Amino acids: CASSREKLFF. The chain combines TRBV28 with TRBJ1-4; D unresolved. V lost 5 bases and J 8 bases, leaving 3 bases between the germline ends. Germline V gene data show CDR1 as MDHEN and CDR2 as SYDVKM. This CDR3 region has 10 residues. Full variable domain (outside the CDR3, taken from reference TRBV28 and TRBJ1-4): DVKVTQSSRYLVKRTGEKVFLECVQDMDHENMFWYRQDPGLGLRLIYFSYDVKMKEKGDIPEGYSVSREKKERFSLILESASTNQTSMYLCASSREKLFFGSGTQLSVL.

The CDR3 region has the DNA TGTGCCAGCAGACTCACAGCGAACACCGGGGAGCTGTTTTTT. It encodes CASRLTANTGELFF. This chain connects TRBV6-5 to TRBJ2-2; D is unclear. The CDR3 sequence is 14 residues long. V shed 6 bases and J shed 0 bases, with 8 bases lying between them. The V gene's germline CDR1 is MNHEY and CDR2 SVGAGI.

This clone appeared a single time. The CDR3 loop reads CASSSPVAGGYTF. CDR3 DNA sequence: TGTGCCAGCAGCTCCCCGGTGGCAGGGGGCTACACCTTC. J is TRBJ1-2 and V is TRBV28; the D gene is possibly TRBD1 (5 bases). Germline-derived CDR1 and CDR2 are MDHEN and SYDVKM. Trimming pared 6 bases from V and 8 bases from J, leaving 16 bases between. The CDR3 loop spans 13 amino acids.

The chain has TRBV5-5 and TRBJ1-4, with unresolved D. The germline V and J ends were trimmed by 1 base and 7 bases, with 8 bases remaining between them. The V gene's germline CDR1 is SGHKS and CDR2 YYEKEE (reference sequence). The CDR3 is made up of 13 amino acids. The CDR3 DNA follows: TGTGCCAGCAGCTTGTGGCAGAGTGAAAAACTGTTTTTT. It encodes CASSLWQSEKLFF.

The chain employs TRBV7-2 and TRBJ2-7; 7 bases match TRBD2. CDR3 size: 15 residues. CDR1 is SGHTA and CDR2 is FQGNSA in the germline V gene. V was clipped by 2 bases and J by 5 bases; unmatched bases: 9. The CDR3 spells CASSLFGEGIDEQYF. CDR3 bases: TGTGCCAGCAGCTTATTTGGGGAGGGGATCGACGAGCAGTACTTC. Supplemented by reference TRBV7-2 and TRBJ2-7, the full variable domain reads GAGVSQSPSNKVTEKGKDVELRCDPISGHTALYWYRQSLGQGLEFLIYFQGNSAPDKSGLPSDRFSAERTGGSVSTLTIQRTQQEDSAVYLCASSLFGEGIDEQYFGPGTRLTVT.